This T cell receptor (beta chain) was profiled in a study of T cells expressing NK-cell markers. Study at large: Source material for TCR beta repertoires consisted of sorted CD3+CD56+NKG2C+, CD3+CD56+NKG2C- and CD3+CD56-NKG2C+ T cells. Among eight sequenced donors, seven carried HCMV seropositivity while one was seronegative.

Study-level results: These clonotypes additionally ranked first within the CD3+CD56-NKG2C+ fraction of a handful of donors.

Remarks on this clonotype: Its specificity is not known.

TCR beta cDNA was generated via 5'RACE template switching incorporating UMIs. TCRdb reprocessed the 5' RACE reads and keeps a single row for each CDR3 protein, giving no DNA. This listing includes hundreds of thousands of distinct CDR3 sequences. The CDR3 sequence is 19 residues long. Germline CDR1 and CDR2: KGHSH and LQKENI. Input material: blood T cells: a sorted CD56 or NKG2C T cell subset, CD4+ or CD8+ T cells, or bulk PBMC T cells (not recorded which). The sequence came from a woman aged 18-69 years in good health. V usage is TRBV18 and J usage is TRBJ2-6. CDR3 protein: CASSPLAKTFRSGANVLTF.